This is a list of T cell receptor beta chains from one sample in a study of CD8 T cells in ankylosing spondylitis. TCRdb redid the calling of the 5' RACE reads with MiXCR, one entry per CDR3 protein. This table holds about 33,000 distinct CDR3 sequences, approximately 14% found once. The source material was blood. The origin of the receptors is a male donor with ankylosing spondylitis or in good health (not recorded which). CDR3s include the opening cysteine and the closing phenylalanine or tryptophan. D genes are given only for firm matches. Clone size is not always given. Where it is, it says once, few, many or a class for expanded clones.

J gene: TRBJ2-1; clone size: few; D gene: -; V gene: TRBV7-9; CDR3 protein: CASSALGAGGTYNEQFF; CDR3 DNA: TGTGCCAGCAGCGCGCTTGGGGCTGGGGGCACCTACAATGAGCAGTTCTTC
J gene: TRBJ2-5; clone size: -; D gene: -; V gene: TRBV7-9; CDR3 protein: CASSPTGETQYF; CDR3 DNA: TGTGCCAGCAGCCCGACGGGGGAGACCCAGTACTTC
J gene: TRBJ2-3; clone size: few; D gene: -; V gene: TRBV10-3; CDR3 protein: CAIGNREIDTQYF; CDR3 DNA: TGTGCCATCGGTAACAGGGAAATAGATACGCAGTATTTT
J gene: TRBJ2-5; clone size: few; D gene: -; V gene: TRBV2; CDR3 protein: CASSESLLKTQYF; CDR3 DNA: TGTGCCAGCAGTGAATCACTGCTGAAGACCCAGTACTTC
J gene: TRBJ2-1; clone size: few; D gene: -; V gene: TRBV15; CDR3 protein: CATSREGGVNEQFF; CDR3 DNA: TGTGCCACCAGCAGAGAAGGAGGGGTTAATGAGCAGTTCTTC
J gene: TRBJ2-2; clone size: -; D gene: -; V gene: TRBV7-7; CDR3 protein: CASSGGTTGELFF; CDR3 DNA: TGTGCCAGCAGCGGGGGTACCACCGGGGAGCTGTTTTTT
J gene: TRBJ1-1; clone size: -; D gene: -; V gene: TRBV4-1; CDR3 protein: CASSPGAGRANTEAFF; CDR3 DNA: TGCGCCAGCAGCCCGGGGGCCGGCAGGGCAAACACTGAAGCTTTCTTT
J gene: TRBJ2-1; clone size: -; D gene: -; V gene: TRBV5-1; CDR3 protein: CASSFQNEQFF; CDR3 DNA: TGCGCCAGCAGCTTCCAAAATGAGCAGTTCTTC
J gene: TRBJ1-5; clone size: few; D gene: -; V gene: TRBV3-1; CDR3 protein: CASSSGRSNQPQHF; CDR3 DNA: TGTGCCAGCAGCTCAGGACGGAGCAATCAGCCCCAGCATTTT
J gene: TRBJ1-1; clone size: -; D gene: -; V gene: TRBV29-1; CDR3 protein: CSAGTSMNTEAFF; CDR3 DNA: TGCAGCGCTGGGACTTCAATGAACACTGAAGCTTTCTTT
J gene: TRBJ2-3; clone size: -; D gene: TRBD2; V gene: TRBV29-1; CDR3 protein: CSTEASGYVQYF; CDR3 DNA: TGCAGCACTGAGGCTAGCGGCTACGTACAGTATTTT
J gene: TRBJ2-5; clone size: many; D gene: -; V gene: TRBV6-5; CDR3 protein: CASSPNSGHDETQYF; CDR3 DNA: TGTGCCAGCAGTCCAAACTCGGGACATGACGAGACCCAGTACTTC
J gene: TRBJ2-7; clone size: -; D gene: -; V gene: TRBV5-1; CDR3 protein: CASSLGSTGQYF; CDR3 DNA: TGCGCCAGCAGCTTGGGGTCTACGGGGCAGTACTTC
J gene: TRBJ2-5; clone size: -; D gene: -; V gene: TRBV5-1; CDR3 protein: CASSLAARRQETQYF; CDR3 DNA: TGCGCCAGCAGCTTGGCCGCACGAAGGCAAGAGACCCAGTACTTC
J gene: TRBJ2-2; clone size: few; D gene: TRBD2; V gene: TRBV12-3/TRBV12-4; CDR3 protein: CASSPKGGPTGELFF; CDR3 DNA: TGTGCCAGCAGTCCCAAGGGAGGGCCCACCGGGGAGCTGTTTTTT
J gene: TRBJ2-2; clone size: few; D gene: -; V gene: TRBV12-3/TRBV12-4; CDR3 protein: CPSSPYTGELFF; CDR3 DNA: TGTCCCAGCAGTCCATACACCGGGGAGCTGTTTTTT
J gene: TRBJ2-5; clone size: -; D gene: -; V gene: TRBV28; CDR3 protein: CASSLRGQTQYF; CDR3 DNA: TGTGCCAGCAGTTTGAGGGGACAGACCCAGTACTTC
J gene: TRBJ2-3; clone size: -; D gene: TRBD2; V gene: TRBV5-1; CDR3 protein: CASSGLTSGMTDTQYF; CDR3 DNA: TGCGCCAGCAGCGGATTGACTAGCGGGATGACAGATACGCAGTATTTT
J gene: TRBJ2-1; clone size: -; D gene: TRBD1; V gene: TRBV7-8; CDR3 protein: CASSREQGMWNEQFF; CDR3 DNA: TGTGCCAGCAGCCGAGAACAGGGGATGTGGAATGAGCAGTTCTTC
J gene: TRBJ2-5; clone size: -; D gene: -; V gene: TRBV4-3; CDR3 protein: CASSQDSRGETQYF; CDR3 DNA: TGCGCCAGCAGCCAAGATAGCAGGGGAGAGACCCAGTACTTC
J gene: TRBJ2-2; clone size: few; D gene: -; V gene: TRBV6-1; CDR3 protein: CASPDWTGELFF; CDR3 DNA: TGTGCCAGCCCAGATTGGACCGGGGAGCTGTTTTTT
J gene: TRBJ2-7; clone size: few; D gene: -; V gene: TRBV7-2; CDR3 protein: CASSLEGWGTCQF; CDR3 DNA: TGTGCCAGCAGCTTAGAGGGATGGGGTACGTGCCAGTTT
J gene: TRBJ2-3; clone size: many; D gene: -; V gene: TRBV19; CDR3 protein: CASRIGDTQYF; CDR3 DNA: TGTGCCAGTAGGATCGGAGATACGCAGTATTTT
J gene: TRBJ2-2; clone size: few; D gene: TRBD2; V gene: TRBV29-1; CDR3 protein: CSAGGLGQTGELFF; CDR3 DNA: TGCAGCGCCGGTGGACTAGGGCAAACCGGGGAGCTGTTTTTT
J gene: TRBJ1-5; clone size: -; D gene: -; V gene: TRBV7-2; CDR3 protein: CASSSDSNEEQPQHF; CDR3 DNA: TGTGCCAGCAGCTCGGACAGCAACGAGGAGCAGCCCCAGCATTTT
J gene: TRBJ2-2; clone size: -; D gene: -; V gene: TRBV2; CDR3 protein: CASERGNTGELFF; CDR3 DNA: TGTGCCAGCGAGCGTGGGAACACCGGGGAGCTGTTTTTT
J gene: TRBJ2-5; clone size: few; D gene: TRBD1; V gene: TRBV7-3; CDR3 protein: CASSLSSGQGVDF; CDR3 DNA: TGTGCCAGCAGCCTATCGTCGGGACAGGGGGTCGACTTC
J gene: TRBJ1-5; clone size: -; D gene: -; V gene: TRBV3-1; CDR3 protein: CASSQDRGNQPQHF; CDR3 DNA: TGTGCCAGCAGCCAAGATCGGGGAAATCAGCCCCAGCATTTT
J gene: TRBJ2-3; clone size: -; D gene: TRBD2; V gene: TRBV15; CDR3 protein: CATRLAGGPDTQYF; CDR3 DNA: TGTGCCACCAGATTAGCGGGGGGGCCAGATACGCAGTATTTT
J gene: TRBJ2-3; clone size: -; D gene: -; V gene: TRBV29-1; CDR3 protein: CSVEYRDQSTDTQYF; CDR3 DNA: TGCAGCGTTGAATACCGGGACCAAAGCACAGATACGCAGTATTTT
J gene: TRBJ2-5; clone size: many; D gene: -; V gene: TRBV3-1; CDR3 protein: CASSSQETQYF; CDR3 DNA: TGTGCCAGCAGTTCTCAAGAGACCCAGTACTTC
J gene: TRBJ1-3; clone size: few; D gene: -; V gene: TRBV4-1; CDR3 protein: CASSQAGTDGNTIYF; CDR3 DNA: TGCGCCAGCAGCCAAGCAGGGACTGATGGAAACACCATATATTTT
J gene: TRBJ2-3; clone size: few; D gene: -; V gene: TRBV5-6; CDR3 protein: CASSGGLYGDTQYF; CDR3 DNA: TGTGCCAGCAGCGGGGGGCTTTATGGAGATACGCAGTATTTT
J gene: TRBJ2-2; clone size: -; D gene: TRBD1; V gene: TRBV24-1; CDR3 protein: CATSEGGQVRELFF; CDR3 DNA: TGTGCCACCAGTGAGGGGGGACAGGTCCGGGAGCTGTTTTTT
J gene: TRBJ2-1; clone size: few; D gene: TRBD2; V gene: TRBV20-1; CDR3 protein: CSARDGGRAAVEQFF; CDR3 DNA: TGCAGTGCTAGAGACGGAGGGAGGGCCGCTGTTGAGCAGTTCTTC
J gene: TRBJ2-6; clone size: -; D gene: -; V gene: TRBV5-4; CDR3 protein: CASSRSGANVLTF; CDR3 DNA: TGTGCCAGCAGCAGAAGTGGGGCCAACGTCCTGACTTTC
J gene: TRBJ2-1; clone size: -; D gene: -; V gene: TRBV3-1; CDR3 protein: CASSLVSGFTDEQFF; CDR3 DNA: TGTGCCAGCAGCCTAGTGAGTGGGTTCACGGATGAGCAGTTCTTC
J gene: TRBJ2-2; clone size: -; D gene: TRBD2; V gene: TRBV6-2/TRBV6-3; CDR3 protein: CASSYSKRGTNTGELFF; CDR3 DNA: TGTGCCAGCAGTTACTCGAAGCGGGGCACGAACACCGGGGAGCTGTTTTTT
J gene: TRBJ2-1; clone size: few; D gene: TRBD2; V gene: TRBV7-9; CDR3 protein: CASSYSSGGIHEQFF; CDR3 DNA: TGTGCCAGCAGCTATTCAAGCGGGGGGATCCATGAGCAGTTCTTC
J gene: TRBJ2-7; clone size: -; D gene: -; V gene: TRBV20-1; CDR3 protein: CSARLTRAPYEQYF; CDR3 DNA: TGCAGTGCTAGATTAACCAGGGCTCCATACGAGCAGTACTTC
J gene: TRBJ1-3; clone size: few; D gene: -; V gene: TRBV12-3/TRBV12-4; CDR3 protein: CASSPRGGAGNTIYF; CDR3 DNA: TGTGCCAGCAGCCCCAGGGGAGGCGCTGGAAACACCATATATTTT
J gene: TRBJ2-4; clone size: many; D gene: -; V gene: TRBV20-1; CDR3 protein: CSAGGQILAKNIQYF; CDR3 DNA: TGCAGTGCTGGAGGACAGATCCTAGCCAAAAACATTCAGTACTTC
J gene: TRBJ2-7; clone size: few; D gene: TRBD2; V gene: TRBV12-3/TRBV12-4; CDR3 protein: CASSLNIGRAYEQYF; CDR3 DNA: TGCGCCAGCAGCCTTAATATCGGGAGGGCCTACGAGCAGTACTTC
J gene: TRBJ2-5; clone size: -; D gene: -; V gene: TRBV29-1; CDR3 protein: CSVAGTLTGETQYF; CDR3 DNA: TGCAGCGTTGCCGGGACTCTTACGGGAGAGACCCAGTACTTC
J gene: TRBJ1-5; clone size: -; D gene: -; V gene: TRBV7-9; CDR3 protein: CASSLAGEGNQPQHF; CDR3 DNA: TGTGCCAGCAGCTTAGCAGGGGAAGGGAATCAGCCCCAGCATTTT
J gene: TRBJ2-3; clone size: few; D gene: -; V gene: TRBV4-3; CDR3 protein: CASSQELGVWGTDTQYF; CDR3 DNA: TGCGCCAGCAGCCAAGAGCTAGGGGTTTGGGGCACAGATACGCAGTATTTT
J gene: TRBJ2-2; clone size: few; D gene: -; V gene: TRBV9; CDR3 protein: CASSVSGTGELFF; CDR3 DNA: TGTGCCAGCAGCGTTTCCGGGACTGGGGAGCTGTTTTTT
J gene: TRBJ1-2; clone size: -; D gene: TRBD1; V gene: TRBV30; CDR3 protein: CAWSPGQGTRGYTF; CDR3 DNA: TGTGCCTGGAGCCCAGGACAGGGGACGAGAGGCTACACCTTC
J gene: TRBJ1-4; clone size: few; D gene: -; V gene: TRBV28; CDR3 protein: CASSPRGRLNEKLFF; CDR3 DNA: TGTGCCAGCAGCCCCCGGGGACGCCTTAATGAAAAACTGTTTTTT
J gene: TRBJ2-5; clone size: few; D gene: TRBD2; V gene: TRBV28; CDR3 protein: CASSPRRDYQQETQYF; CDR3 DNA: TGTGCCAGCAGTCCACGCCGGGACTACCAACAAGAGACCCAGTACTTC
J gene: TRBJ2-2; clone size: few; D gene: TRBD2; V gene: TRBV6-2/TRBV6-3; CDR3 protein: CASSYSLAGDRPNTGELFF; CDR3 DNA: TGTGCCAGCAGTTACTCCCTAGCGGGAGATAGACCGAACACCGGGGAGCTGTTTTTT